This paragraph reports one TCR beta chain. The time point was: sample taken at primary tumor resection. The approximately 67 donors had untreated early-stage non-small cell lung cancer. Unsorted whole RNA from tumor, nontumor lung or frozen PBMC underwent sequencing. This sample stems from a study of spatial heterogeneity in lung cancer. Study overall: Averaged across combinations, each unique TCR and UMI pairing appeared more than ten times in raw reads, which were uncorrected.

From germline, CDR1 is KGHSH and CDR2 LQKENI. The CDR3 loop spans 16 amino acids. V lost 0 bases to trimming and J lost 8 bases; unmatched junction nucleotides: 8. Carried by each TCR cDNA molecule was a unique molecular identifier. TCRdb re-analysed the 5' RACE reads in MiXCR, keeping a single row per CDR3 protein. The sample gives roughly 80,000 distinct CDR3 sequences, around 7.3% of which show up once; roughly 6.4% is in the top ten. This sequence originates from a male donor with early-stage non-small cell lung cancer. J is TRBJ2-1 and V is TRBV18, with TRBD1 matching over 9 bases. The sample was PBMCs, taken at surgery. The CDR3 DNA reads TGTGCCAGCTCACCACCGGACAGGGGCGCATTGGATGAGCAGTTCTTC. Protein product: CASSPPDRGALDEQFF.